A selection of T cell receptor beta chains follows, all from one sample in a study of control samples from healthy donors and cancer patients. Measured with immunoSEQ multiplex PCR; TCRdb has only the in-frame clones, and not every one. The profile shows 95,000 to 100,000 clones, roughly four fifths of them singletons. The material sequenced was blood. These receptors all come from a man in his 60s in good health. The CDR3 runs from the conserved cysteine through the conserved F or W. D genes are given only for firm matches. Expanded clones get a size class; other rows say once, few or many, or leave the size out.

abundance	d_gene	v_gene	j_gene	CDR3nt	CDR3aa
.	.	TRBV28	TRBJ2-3	TGTGCCAGCAGTCAAGACCTGGGGACTCGACCGACTAGCACAGATACGCAGTATTTT	CASSQDLGTRPTSTDTQYF
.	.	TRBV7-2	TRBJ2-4	TGTGCCAGCAGCCTAGGAGGGTTGAGTAGCGGCAAAAACATTCAGTACTTC	CASSLGGLSSGKNIQYF
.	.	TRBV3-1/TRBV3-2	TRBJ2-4	TGTGCCAGCAGCCAAGAACTGCAGCCTCTAGCCAAAAACATTCAGTACTTC	CASSQELQPLAKNIQYF
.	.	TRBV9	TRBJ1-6	TGTGCCAGCAGCGTCGACTCGAGCTCCTATAATTCACCCCTCCACTTT	CASSVDSSSYNSPLHF
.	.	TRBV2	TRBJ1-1	TGTGCCAGCAGTGGAGGGAGGACTGAAGCTTTCTTT	CASSGGRTEAFF
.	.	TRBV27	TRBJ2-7	TGTGCCAGCGCGCAGCTTCCCTACGAGCAGTACTTC	CASAQLPYEQYF
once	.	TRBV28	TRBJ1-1	TGTGCCAGCAGTTTTAGACAGAGACTGAACACTGAAGCTTTCTTT	CASSFRQRLNTEAFF
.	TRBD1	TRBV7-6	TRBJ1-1	TGTGCCAGCAGCTTTGGACAGGGCACTGAAGCTTTCTTT	CASSFGQGTEAFF
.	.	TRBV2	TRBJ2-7	TGTGCCAGCATGAGGGACACGCGTACCGAGCAGTACTTC	CASMRDTRTEQYF
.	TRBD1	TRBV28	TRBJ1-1	TGTGCCAGCAGTGGACAGGGGTTTGTCACTGAAGCTTTCTTT	CASSGQGFVTEAFF
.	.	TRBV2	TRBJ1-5	TGTGCCAGCAGTGAATTCCGCCAGGGTAGTCAGCCCCAGCATTTT	CASSEFRQGSQPQHF
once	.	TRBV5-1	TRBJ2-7	TGCGCCAGCAGCTTTACAACAGGCTCCTACGAGCAGTACTTC	CASSFTTGSYEQYF
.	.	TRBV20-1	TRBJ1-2	TGCAGTGCCCCAATTGGCGGTGGCTACACCTTC	CSAPIGGGYTF
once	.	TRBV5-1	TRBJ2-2	TGCGCCAGCAGCTCAACCGGGACCCCGAACACCGGGGAGCTGTTTTTT	CASSSTGTPNTGELFF
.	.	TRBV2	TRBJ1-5	TGTGCCAGCAGTGAAGTACCTAATATAAATCAGCCCCAGCATTTT	CASSEVPNINQPQHF
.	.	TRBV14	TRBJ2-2	TGTGCCAGCAGCCAGGGGGTATCCGGGGAGCTGTTTTTT	CASSQGVSGELFF
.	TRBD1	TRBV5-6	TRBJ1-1	TGTGCCAGCAGCCGCAGGACAGGGGGCGGAACTGAAGCTTTCTTT	CASSRRTGGGTEAFF
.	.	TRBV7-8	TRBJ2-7	TGTGCCAGCAGCTTGCCCCAGAGGTTCGAGCAGTACTTC	CASSLPQRFEQYF
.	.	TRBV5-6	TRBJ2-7	TGTGCCAGCAGCTTATCGGGTTTCGAGCAGTACTTC	CASSLSGFEQYF
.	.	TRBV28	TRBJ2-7	TGTGCCAGCAGTTTCGGCTACGAGCAGTACTTC	CASSFGYEQYF
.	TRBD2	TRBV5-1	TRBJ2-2	TGCGCCAGCAGCCCCGCACTAGCGCTGAACACCGGGGAGCTGTTTTTT	CASSPALALNTGELFF
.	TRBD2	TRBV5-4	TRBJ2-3	TGTGCCAGCAGCCGCGGGACTACTTCCACAGATACGCAGTATTTT	CASSRGTTSTDTQYF
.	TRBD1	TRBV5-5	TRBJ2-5	TGTGCCAGCAACCCCCGGACAGGGAAGGCAGAGACCCAGTACTTC	CASNPRTGKAETQYF
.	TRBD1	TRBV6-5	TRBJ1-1	TGTGCCAGCAGTTATCAACAGGGGGCGCGAACTGAAGCTTTCTTT	CASSYQQGARTEAFF
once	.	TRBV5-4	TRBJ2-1	TGTGCCAGCAGCCCGGAGTTAGGAATGCCGGGGAACTACAATGAGCAGTTCTTC	CASSPELGMPGNYNEQFF
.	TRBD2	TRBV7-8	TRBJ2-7	TGTGCCAGCAGCTTATACGTCATGCCGACTAGCGGGGGCCAATCCTACGAGCAGTACTTC	CASSLYVMPTSGGQSYEQYF
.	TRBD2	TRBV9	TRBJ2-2	TGTGCCAGCAGCTCCGGGACTAGCGGGGGTTGGACCGGGGAGCTGTTTTTT	CASSSGTSGGWTGELFF
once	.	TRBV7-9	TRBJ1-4	TGTGCCAGCAGCTCAGACGGGAGAGCAAGGGAAAAACTGTTTTTT	CASSSDGRAREKLFF
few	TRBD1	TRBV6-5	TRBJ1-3	TGTGCCAGCAGTTCCCTGACAGGGGGCTTTGGAAACACCATATATTTT	CASSSLTGGFGNTIYF
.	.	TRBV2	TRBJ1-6	TGTGCCAGCAGCGCGGAGGGGTATTCACCCCTCCACTTT	CASSAEGYSPLHF
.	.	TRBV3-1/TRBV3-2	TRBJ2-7	TGTGCCAGCAGCCAAGGACTGACCTCCTACGAGCAGTACTTC	CASSQGLTSYEQYF
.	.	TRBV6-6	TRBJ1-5	TGTGCCAGCAGTCCCACAGGGTACTCTAGCAATCAGCCCCAGCATTTT	CASSPTGYSSNQPQHF
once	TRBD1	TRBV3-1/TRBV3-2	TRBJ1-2	TGTGCCAGCAGCCTGGGACAGGAGGGGTATGGCTACACCTTC	CASSLGQEGYGYTF
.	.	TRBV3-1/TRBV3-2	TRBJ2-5	TGTGCCAGCAGTCCCGACGGTCAAGAGACCCAGTACTTC	CASSPDGQETQYF
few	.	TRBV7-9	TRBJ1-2	TGTGCCAGCAGCGAGGCCGGGACCGACTATGGCTACACCTTC	CASSEAGTDYGYTF
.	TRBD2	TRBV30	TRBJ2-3	TGTGCCTGGACTAGCGGGGGGGACGCAGATACGCAGTATTTT	CAWTSGGDADTQYF
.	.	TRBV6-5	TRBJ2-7	TGTGCCAGCATGGCGAGCGTCGCTACCTACGAGCAGTACTTC	CASMASVATYEQYF
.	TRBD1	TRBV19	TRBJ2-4	TGTGCCAGTAGTAAGGACTCCGGGACAGGGTCTGAGGTTGCCAAAAACATTCAGTACTTC	CASSKDSGTGSEVAKNIQYF
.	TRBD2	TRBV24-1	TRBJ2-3	TGTGCCACCAGTGATCTACTAGCGGGAGGGGTAGATACGCAGTATTTT	CATSDLLAGGVDTQYF
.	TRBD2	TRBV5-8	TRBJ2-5	TGTGCCAGCAGCCCCGGACTAGCCGGGACGGGGACCCAGTACTTC	CASSPGLAGTGTQYF
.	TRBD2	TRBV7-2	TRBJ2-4	TGTGCCAGCAGCTTAGGGCTAGCGGAACTAGCCAAAAACATTCAGTACTTC	CASSLGLAELAKNIQYF
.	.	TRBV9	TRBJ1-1	TGTGCCAGCAGCGTGGAGGGAATGCGTGGCACTGAAGCTTTCTTT	CASSVEGMRGTEAFF
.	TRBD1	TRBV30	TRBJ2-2	TGTGCCTGGAGCCCCGGGACAGCTAGGGTCGGGGAGCTGTTTTTT	CAWSPGTARVGELFF
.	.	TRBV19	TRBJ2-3	TGTGCCAGTAGTGGAACGTTCGGGGGCCACCCTAGCACAGATACGCAGTATTTT	CASSGTFGGHPSTDTQYF
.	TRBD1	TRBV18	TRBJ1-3	TGTGCCAGCTCACCCACGGGACAGAGCTCTGGAAACACCATATATTTT	CASSPTGQSSGNTIYF
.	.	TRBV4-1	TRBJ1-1	TGCGCCAGCAGCCTCAACGGGGTTGGCACTGAAGCTTTCTTT	CASSLNGVGTEAFF
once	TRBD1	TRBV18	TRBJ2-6	TGTGCCAGCTCACCACCGGGACAGTTGTTCTCTGGGGCCAACGTCCTGACTTTC	CASSPPGQLFSGANVLTF
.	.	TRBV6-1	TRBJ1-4	TGTGCCAGCAGTGATGTACTGAAAAATGAAAAACTGTTTTTT	CASSDVLKNEKLFF
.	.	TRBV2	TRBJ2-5	TGTGCCAGCCCCCTACCCCCCGCGCAAGAGACCCAGTACTTC	CASPLPPAQETQYF
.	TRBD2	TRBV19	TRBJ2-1	TGTGCCAGTAGTAATCCTAGCGGGATTTACAATGAGCAGTTCTTC	CASSNPSGIYNEQFF
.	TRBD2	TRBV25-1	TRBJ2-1	TGTGCCAGCAGTCCAACTAGCGGGAAGGATAAGCAGTTCTTC	CASSPTSGKDKQFF